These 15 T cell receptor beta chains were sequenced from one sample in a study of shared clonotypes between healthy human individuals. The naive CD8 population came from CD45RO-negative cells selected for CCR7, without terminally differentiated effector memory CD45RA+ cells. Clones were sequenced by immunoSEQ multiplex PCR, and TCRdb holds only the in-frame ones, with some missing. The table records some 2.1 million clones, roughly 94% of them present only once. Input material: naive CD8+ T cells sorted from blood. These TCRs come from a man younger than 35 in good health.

The CDR3 sequence is CASSPGIGETQYF. The DNA of the CDR3 is TGCGCCAGCAGCCCTGGAATTGGAGAGACCCAGTACTTC. The V call is TRBV5-1, the J call TRBJ2-5, with D unresolved. Germline CDR1 is SGHRS and CDR2 is YFSETQ. The CDR3 runs to 13 residues. With 4 bases removed from V and 4 bases from J, the gap between germline ends came to 11 bases.

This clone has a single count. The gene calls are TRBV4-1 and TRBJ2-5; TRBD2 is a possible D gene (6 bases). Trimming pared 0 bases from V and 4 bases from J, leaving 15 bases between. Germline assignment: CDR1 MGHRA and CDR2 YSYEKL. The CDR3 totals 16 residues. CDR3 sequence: CASSQDSGVGAETQYF. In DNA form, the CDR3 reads TGCGCCAGCAGCCAAGATTCGGGAGTGGGTGCAGAGACCCAGTACTTC.

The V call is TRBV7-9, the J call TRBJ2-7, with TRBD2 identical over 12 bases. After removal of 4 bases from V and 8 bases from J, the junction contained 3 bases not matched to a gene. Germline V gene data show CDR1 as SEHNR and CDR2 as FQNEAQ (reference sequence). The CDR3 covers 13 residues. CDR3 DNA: TGTGCCAGCAGCTCCCTAGCGGGGGGGCAGCAGTACTTC. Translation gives CASSSLAGGQQYF.

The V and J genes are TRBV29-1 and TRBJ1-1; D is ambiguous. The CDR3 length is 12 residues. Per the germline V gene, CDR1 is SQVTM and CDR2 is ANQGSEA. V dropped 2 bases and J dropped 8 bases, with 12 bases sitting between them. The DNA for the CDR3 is TGCAGCGTTGAACCTCGCCAGAGAGAAGCTTTCTTT. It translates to CSVEPRQREAFF.

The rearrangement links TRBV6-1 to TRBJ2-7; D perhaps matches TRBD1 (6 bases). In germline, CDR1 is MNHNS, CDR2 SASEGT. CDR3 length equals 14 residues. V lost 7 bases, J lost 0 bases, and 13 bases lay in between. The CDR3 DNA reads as TGTGCCAGCACCGACAGGTTTAGCTCCTACGAGCAGTACTTC. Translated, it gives CASTDRFSSYEQYF.

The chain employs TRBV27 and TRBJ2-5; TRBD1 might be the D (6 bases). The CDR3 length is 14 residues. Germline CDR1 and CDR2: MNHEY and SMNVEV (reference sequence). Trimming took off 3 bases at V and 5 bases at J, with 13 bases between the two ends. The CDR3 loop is CASSFAGQRETQYF. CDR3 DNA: TGTGCCAGCAGTTTTGCCGGACAGAGGGAGACCCAGTACTTC.

This CDR3 is CASITDGPYEQYF. CDR3 in DNA: TGTGCCAGCATTACGGACGGCCCCTACGAGCAGTACTTC. The chain joins TRBV2 to TRBJ2-7; no definite D call. This CDR3 is built from 13 residues. V lost 7 bases and J 2 bases, leaving 12 bases between the germline ends. CDR1 is SNHLY and CDR2 is FYNNEI in the germline V gene.

CDR3 coding DNA: TGTGCCAGCAGCGGAAGGAGAAACGACCGAAATCGGGGCTATGGCTACACCTTC. Its protein product is CASSGRRNDRNRGYGYTF. The chain employs TRBV9 and TRBJ1-2, with D uncertain. This CDR3 has 18 residues. Trimming left V 3 bases short and J 4 bases short, with 25 bases between. Germline values: CDR1 SGDLS, CDR2 YYNGEE.

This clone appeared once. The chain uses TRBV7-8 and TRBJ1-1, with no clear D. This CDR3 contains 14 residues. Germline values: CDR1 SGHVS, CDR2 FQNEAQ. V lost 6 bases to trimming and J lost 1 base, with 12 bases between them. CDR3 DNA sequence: TGTGCCAGCAGTCCGGCGGCCGGGAACACTGAAGCTTTCTTT. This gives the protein CASSPAAGNTEAFF.

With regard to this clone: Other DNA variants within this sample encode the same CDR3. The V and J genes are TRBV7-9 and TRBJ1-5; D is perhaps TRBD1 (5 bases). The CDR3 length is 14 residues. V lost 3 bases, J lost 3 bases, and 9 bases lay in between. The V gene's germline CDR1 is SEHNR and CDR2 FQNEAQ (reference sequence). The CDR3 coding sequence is TGTGCCAGCAGCTTGGGGGACGACAATCAGCCCCAGCATTTT. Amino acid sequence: CASSLGDDNQPQHF.

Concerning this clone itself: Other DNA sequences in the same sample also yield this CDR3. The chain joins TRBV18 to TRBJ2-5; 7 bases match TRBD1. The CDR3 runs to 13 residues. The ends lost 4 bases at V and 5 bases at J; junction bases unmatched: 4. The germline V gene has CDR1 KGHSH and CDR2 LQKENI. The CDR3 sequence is CASSRTGEETQYF. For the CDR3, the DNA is TGTGCCAGCTCACGTACAGGGGAGGAGACCCAGTACTTC.

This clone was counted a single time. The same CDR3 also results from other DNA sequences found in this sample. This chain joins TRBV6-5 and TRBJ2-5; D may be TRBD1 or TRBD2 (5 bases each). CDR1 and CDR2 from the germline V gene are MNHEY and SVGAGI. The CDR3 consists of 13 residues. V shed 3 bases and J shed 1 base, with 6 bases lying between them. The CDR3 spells CASSYGTQETQYF. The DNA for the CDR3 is TGTGCCAGCAGTTATGGGACCCAAGAGACCCAGTACTTC.

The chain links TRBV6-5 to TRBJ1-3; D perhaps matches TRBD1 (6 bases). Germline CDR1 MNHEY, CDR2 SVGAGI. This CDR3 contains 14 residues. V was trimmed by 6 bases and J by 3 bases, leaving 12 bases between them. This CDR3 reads CASSPTGFGNTIYF. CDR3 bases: TGTGCCAGCAGCCCTACAGGGTTTGGAAACACCATATATTTT.

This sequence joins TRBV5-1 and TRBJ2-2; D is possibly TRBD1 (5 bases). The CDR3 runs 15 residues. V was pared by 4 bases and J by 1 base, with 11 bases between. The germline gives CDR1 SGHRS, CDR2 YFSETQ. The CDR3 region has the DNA TGCGCCAGCAGCGCAAACCAGGGGAACACCGGGGAGCTGTTTTTT. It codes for CASSANQGNTGELFF.

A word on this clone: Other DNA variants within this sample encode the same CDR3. The CDR3 loop is CASSLAQGETQYF. The CDR3 DNA is TGTGCCAGCAGCTTAGCGCAGGGGGAGACCCAGTACTTC. This chain uses TRBV7-6 with TRBJ2-5; D is possibly TRBD1 (6 bases). Germline-derived CDR1 and CDR2 are SGHVS and FNYEAQ. This CDR3 has 13 residues. V gave up 0 bases and J gave up 5 bases, with 7 bases separating them.